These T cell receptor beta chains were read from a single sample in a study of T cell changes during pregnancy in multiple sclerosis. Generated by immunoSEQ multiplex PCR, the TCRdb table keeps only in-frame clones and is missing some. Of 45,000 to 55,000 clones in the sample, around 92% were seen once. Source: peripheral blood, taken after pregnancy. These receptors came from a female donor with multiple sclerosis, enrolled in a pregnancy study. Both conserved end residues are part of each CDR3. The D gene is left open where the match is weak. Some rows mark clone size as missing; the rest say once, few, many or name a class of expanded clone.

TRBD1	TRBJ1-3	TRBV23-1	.	CASSQSGQITFYSGNTIYF	TGCGCCAGCAGTCAATCGGGACAGATTACTTTTTACTCTGGAAACACCATATATTTT
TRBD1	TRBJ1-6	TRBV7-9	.	CASSPEQGAHSPLHF	TGTGCCAGCAGCCCAGAACAGGGGGCCCATTCACCCCTCCACTTT
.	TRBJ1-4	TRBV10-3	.	CAISEPVLNEKLFF	TGTGCCATCAGTGAACCGGTCTTAAATGAAAAACTGTTTTTT
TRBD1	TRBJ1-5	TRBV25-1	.	CASSGQGQLNQPQHF	TGTGCCAGCAGTGGACAGGGACAGCTAAATCAGCCCCAGCATTTT
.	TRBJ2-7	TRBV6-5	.	CASSDAGDPTYEQYF	TGTGCCAGCAGCGATGCAGGGGACCCCACCTACGAGCAGTACTTC
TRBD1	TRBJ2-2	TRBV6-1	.	CASSGQGLNTGELFF	TGTGCCAGCAGTGGACAGGGTTTGAACACCGGGGAGCTGTTTTTT
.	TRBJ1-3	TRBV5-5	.	CASSYRVAGNTIYF	TGTGCCAGCAGCTACAGGGTTGCGGGAAACACCATATATTTT
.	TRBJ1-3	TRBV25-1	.	CASSPYEGTTGNTIYF	TGTGCCAGCAGTCCCTACGAGGGGACTACTGGAAACACCATATATTTT
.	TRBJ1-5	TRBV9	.	CASSVGRDQPQHF	TGTGCCAGCAGCGTAGGCCGCGATCAGCCCCAGCATTTT
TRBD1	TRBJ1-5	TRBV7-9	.	CASARDRVGEQPQHF	TGTGCCAGCGCCCGGGACAGGGTAGGGGAACAGCCCCAGCATTTT
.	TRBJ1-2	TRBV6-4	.	CASSETVYYGYTF	TGTGCCAGCAGTGAGACTGTTTACTATGGCTACACCTTC
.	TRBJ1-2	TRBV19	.	CASTGFNYGYTF	TGTGCCAGTACTGGCTTTAACTATGGCTACACCTTC
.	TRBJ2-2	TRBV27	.	CASSLWPSVTGELFF	TGTGCCAGCAGTTTATGGCCGTCAGTCACCGGGGAGCTGTTTTTT
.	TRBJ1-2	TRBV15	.	CATSRDSRRGGAGYTF	TGTGCCACCAGCAGAGATTCCCGAAGAGGTGGGGCTGGCTACACCTTC
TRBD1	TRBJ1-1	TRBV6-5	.	CASRRTGSGTEAFF	TGTGCCAGCAGGAGGACAGGGTCGGGCACTGAAGCTTTCTTT
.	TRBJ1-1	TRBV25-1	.	CASSEYFPAGEAFF	TGTGCCAGCAGTGAATATTTCCCCGCGGGAGAAGCTTTCTTT
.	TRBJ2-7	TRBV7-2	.	CASSLVVQGKYEQYF	TGTGCCAGCAGCTTAGTGGTACAGGGTAAATACGAGCAGTACTTC
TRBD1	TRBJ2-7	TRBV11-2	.	CASSHVTGGPPYEQYF	TGTGCCAGCAGCCACGTAACAGGGGGCCCTCCCTACGAGCAGTACTTC
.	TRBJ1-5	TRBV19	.	CASRPGISNQPQHF	TGTGCCAGTCGTCCGGGGATAAGCAATCAGCCCCAGCATTTT
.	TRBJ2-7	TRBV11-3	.	CASSLEVQYEQYF	TGTGCCAGCAGCTTAGAGGTACAGTACGAGCAGTACTTC
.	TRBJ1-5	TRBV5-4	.	CASSLGVSSNQPQHF	TGTGCCAGCAGCTTGGGAGTTTCCAGCAATCAGCCCCAGCATTTT
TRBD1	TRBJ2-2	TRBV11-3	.	CASSKRQGHGELFF	TGTGCCAGCAGCAAAAGACAGGGACACGGGGAGCTGTTTTTT
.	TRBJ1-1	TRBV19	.	CASSIFRGTDEAFF	TGTGCCAGTAGTATATTTCGGGGGACTGATGAAGCTTTCTTT
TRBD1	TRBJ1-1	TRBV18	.	CASSPGQGENTEAFF	TGTGCCAGCTCGCCGGGACAGGGGGAGAACACTGAAGCTTTCTTT
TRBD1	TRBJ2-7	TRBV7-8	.	CASSFGQEYYEQYF	TGTGCCAGCAGCTTCGGACAGGAATACTACGAGCAGTACTTC
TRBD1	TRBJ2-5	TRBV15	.	CATSRFRGLGETQYF	TGTGCCACCAGCAGGTTCAGGGGGCTAGGAGAGACCCAGTACTTC
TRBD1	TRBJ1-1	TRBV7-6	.	CASSVTQGAEAFF	TGTGCCAGCAGCGTAACGCAGGGGGCTGAAGCTTTCTTT
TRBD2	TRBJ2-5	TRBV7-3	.	CASSLSSGVPFPQYF	TGTGCCAGCAGCTTATCTAGCGGGGTTCCATTTCCCCAGTACTTC
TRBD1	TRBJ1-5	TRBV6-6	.	CASSPGQGNQPQHF	TGTGCCAGCAGTCCGGGACAGGGGAATCAGCCCCAGCATTTT
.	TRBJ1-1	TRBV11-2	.	CASSLQGSTEAFF	TGTGCCAGCAGCTTACAGGGTAGCACTGAAGCTTTCTTT
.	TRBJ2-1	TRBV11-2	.	CASSSEPEEQFF	TGTGCCAGCAGCTCCGAGCCGGAGGAGCAGTTCTTC
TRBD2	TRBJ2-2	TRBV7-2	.	CASSSHGGGTGELFF	TGTGCCAGCAGCTCCCATGGGGGGGGAACCGGGGAGCTGTTTTTT
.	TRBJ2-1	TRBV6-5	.	CASSPGQINEQFF	TGTGCCAGCAGTCCCGGACAAATCAATGAGCAGTTCTTC
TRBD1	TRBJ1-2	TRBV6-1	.	CASGKGQTDYGYTF	TGTGCCAGCGGGAAGGGACAGACCGACTATGGCTACACCTTC
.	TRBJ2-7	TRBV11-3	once	CASSLDPQNEQYF	TGTGCCAGCAGCTTAGACCCACAGAACGAGCAGTACTTC
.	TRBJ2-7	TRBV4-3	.	CASSQERLVPYEQYF	TGCGCCAGCAGCCAAGAGAGGTTAGTCCCGTACGAGCAGTACTTC
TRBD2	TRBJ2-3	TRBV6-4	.	CASRSLGGATDTQYF	TGTGCCAGCAGGAGCCTCGGGGGGGCCACAGATACGCAGTATTTT
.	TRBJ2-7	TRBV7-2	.	CASSLRGTSYEQYF	TGTGCCAGCAGCTTAAGGGGGACCTCCTACGAGCAGTACTTC
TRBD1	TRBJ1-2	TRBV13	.	CASSLRMEGARYGYTF	TGTGCCAGCAGCTTGAGAATGGAGGGGGCGCGGTATGGCTACACCTTC
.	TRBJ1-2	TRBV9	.	CASSGRIWRYTF	TGTGCCAGCAGCGGCCGAATATGGCGCTACACCTTC
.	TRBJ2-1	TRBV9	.	CASSAETGYNEQFF	TGTGCCAGCAGCGCTGAGACGGGATACAATGAGCAGTTCTTC
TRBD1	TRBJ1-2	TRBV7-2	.	CASSPGGGQGNYGYTF	TGTGCCAGCAGCCCCGGTGGGGGACAGGGGAACTATGGCTACACCTTC
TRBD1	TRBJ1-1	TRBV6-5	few	CASSSNDRVNTEAFF	TGTGCCAGCAGTTCAAACGACAGGGTGAACACTGAAGCTTTCTTT
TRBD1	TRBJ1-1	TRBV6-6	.	CASSRQGAGTEAFF	TGTGCCAGCAGTCGACAGGGGGCTGGCACTGAAGCTTTCTTT
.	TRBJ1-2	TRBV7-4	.	CASSLDIGDNGYTF	TGTGCCAGCAGCTTGGATATCGGTGACAATGGCTACACCTTC
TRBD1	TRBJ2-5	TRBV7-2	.	CASSSGQGQETQYF	TGTGCCAGCAGTTCCGGACAGGGCCAAGAGACCCAGTACTTC
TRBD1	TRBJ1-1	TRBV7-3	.	CASSSGTGTTEAFF	TGTGCCAGCAGCTCGGGGACAGGGACCACTGAAGCTTTCTTT
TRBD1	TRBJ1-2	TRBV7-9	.	CASSPGQGARGYTF	TGTGCCAGCAGCCCCGGACAGGGGGCTCGGGGCTACACCTTC
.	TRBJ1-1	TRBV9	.	CASSPIVGGPNTEAFF	TGTGCCAGCAGCCCCATAGTGGGGGGTCCGAACACTGAAGCTTTCTTT
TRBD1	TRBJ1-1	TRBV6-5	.	CASTQGAWAEAFF	TGTGCCAGCACTCAGGGGGCCTGGGCTGAAGCTTTCTTT
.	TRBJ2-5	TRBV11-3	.	CASSLEESGTQYF	TGTGCCAGCAGCTTAGAGGAATCGGGGACCCAGTACTTC
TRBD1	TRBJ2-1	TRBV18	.	CASTGTGDSNEQFF	TGTGCCAGCACCGGGACAGGGGACTCCAATGAGCAGTTCTTC
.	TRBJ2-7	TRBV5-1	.	CASSLDGSYEQYF	TGCGCCAGCAGCTTGGACGGCTCCTACGAGCAGTACTTC
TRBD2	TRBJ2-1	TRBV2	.	CASRDGLASYNEQFF	TGTGCCAGCCGAGACGGACTAGCCTCCTACAATGAGCAGTTCTTC
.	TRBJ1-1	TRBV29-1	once	CSVVSGGRNTEAFF	TGCAGCGTTGTTAGCGGTGGACGGAACACTGAAGCTTTCTTT
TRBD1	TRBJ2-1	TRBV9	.	CASSVAGGQGGSYNEQFF	TGTGCCAGCAGCGTAGCTGGTGGACAGGGGGGCTCCTACAATGAGCAGTTCTTC
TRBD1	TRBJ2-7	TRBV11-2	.	CASSLAPGQSGAYEQYF	TGTGCCAGCAGCCTCGCCCCGGGACAGTCTGGGGCCTACGAGCAGTACTTC
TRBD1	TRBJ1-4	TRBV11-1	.	CASSPDRGRREKLFF	TGTGCCAGCAGCCCGGACAGGGGGCGGCGTGAAAAACTGTTTTTT
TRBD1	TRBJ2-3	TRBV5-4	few	CASSHPGQGTSTDTQYF	TGTGCCAGCAGCCACCCGGGACAGGGGACTAGCACAGATACGCAGTATTTT
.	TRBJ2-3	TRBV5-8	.	CASSLGLNREADTQYF	TGTGCCAGCAGCTTGGGGTTGAACAGGGAAGCAGATACGCAGTATTTT